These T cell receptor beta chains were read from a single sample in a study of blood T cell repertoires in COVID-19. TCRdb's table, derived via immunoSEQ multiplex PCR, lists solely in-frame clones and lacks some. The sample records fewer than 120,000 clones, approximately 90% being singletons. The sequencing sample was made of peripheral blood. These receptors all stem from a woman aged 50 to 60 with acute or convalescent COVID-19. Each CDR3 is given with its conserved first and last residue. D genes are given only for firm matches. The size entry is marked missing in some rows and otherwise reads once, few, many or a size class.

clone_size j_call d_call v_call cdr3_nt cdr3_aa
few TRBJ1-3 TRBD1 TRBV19 TGTGCCAGCATAGGCCGGGACAGGGGTAGGAACACCATATATTTT CASIGRDRGRNTIYF
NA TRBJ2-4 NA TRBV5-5 TGTGCCAGCAGCTCCACGGGGGTTCCCGACAAAAACATTCAGTACTTC CASSSTGVPDKNIQYF
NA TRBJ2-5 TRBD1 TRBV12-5 TGTGCTAGTGGACGGGGACAGGGGACCGAGACCCAGTACTTC CASGRGQGTETQYF
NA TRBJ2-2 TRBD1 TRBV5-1 TGCGCCAGCAGCCAAGGACAGGGGGCGCTCACCGGGGAGCTGTTTTTT CASSQGQGALTGELFF
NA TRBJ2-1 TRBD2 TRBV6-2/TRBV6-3 TGTGCCAGCAGCGAAACTAGCGGGAGAGAGTTCTTC CASSETSGREFF
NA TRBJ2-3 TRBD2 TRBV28 TGTGCCAGCAGTTTCCGTAGCGGGAGTGGAGATACGCAGTATTTT CASSFRSGSGDTQYF
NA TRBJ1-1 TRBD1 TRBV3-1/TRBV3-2 TGTGCCAGCAGCCAAGGGGTGACAGGGTCCACTGAAGCTTTCTTT CASSQGVTGSTEAFF
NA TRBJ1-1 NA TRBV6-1 TGTGCCAGCAGTGAAGAATCGGGGGGGATGGCGGCTTTCTTT CASSEESGGMAAFF
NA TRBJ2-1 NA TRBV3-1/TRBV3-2 TGTGCCAGCAGCCCAGGAAACGGGGGTTACAATGAGCAGTTCTTC CASSPGNGGYNEQFF
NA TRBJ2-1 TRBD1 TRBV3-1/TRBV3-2 TGTGCCAGCAGCCGCCAGACAGGGATCGATAATGAGCAGTTCTTC CASSRQTGIDNEQFF
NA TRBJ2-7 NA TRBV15 TGTGCCACCAGCAGAGATCCAAGAGACGAGCAGTACTTC CATSRDPRDEQYF
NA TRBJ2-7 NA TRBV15 TGTGCCACCAGCAGAGAACCAGGGGCACGGGAGCAGTACTTC CATSREPGAREQYF
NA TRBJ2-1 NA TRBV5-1 TGCGCCAGCAGCTTGGCCCTCAGTTCTAGGGGTAGAGGGGGTCTAGCGGCCAATGAGCAGTTCTTC CASSLALSSRGRGGLAANEQFF
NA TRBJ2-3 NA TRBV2 TGTGCCAGCAGTGAGGAAGACGGGGGGCCTGGGGTTAGCACAGATACGCAGTATTTT CASSEEDGGPGVSTDTQYF
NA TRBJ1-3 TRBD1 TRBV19 TGTGCCAGTAGTACCGGGACAGGGAGCTCGACTGGAAACACCATATATTTT CASSTGTGSSTGNTIYF
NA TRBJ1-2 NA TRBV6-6 TGTGCCAGCAGTTACTCGGGCAGGGGAGATAACTATGGCTACACCTTC CASSYSGRGDNYGYTF
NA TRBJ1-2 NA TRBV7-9 TGTGCCAGCAGCTTAGCGCTACGGAACTATGGCTACACCTTC CASSLALRNYGYTF
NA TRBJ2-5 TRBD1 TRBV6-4 TGTGCCAGCAGTGCTGACAGGGGGGAGACCCAGTACTTC CASSADRGETQYF
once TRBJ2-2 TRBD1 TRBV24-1 TGTGCCACCAGTGATTCCACAGGGGGCAAGTACACCGGGGAGCTGTTTTTT CATSDSTGGKYTGELFF
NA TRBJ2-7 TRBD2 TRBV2 TGTGCCAGCAGTGTGATTACTAGCGGGAGTAATGAGCAGTACTTC CASSVITSGSNEQYF
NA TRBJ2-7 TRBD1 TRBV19 TGTGCCAGTAGCCTAATATGGACAGGGGGCGAGCAGTACTTC CASSLIWTGGEQYF
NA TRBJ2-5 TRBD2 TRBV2 TGTGCCAGCAGTGAGGAGGAGCTAGCGGGAAGGGAGACCCAGTACTTC CASSEEELAGRETQYF
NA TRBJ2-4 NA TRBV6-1 TGTGCCAGCAGTGACCCGGGGTACTTGTACTTC CASSDPGYLYF
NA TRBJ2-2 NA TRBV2 TGTGCCAGCACTAAATCCAGGGGTGGGACCGGGGAGCTGTTTTTT CASTKSRGGTGELFF
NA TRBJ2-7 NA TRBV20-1 TGCAGTCCCGGGAGCTCCTACGAGCAGTACTTC CSPGSSYEQYF
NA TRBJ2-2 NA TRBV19 TGTGCCAGTAGTATCAGCGCTGAGACCGGGGAGCTGTTTTTT CASSISAETGELFF
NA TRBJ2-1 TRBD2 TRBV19 TGTGCCAGTAGTATTAACCGGGAGGGACCTCAGTTCTTC CASSINREGPQFF
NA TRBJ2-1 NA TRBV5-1 TGCGCCAGTCAGTCGGGGGACTCCTACAATGAGCAGTTCTTC CASQSGDSYNEQFF
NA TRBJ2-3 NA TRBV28 TGTGCCAGCAGCCCACCCTACACGGGGACACCCGTGCAGAGAGATACGCAGTATTTT CASSPPYTGTPVQRDTQYF
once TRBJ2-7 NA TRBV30 TGTGCCTGGAGGTCTAGGTACGAGCAGTACTTC CAWRSRYEQYF
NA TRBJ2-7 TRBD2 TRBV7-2 TGTGCCAGCAGCTACCCGACTAGCGGGAGAACCAGCTACGAGCAGTACTTC CASSYPTSGRTSYEQYF
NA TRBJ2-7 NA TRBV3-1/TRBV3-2 TGTGCCAGCAGCCAAGATCTTAAGGGGGAGCAGTACTTC CASSQDLKGEQYF
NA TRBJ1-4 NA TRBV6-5 TGTGCCACCCAGGGGACCACTAATGAAAAACTGTTTTTT CATQGTTNEKLFF
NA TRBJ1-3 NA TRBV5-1 TGCGCCAGCAGGGGCACGACAGGTAGCTCTGGAAACACCATATATTTT CASRGTTGSSGNTIYF
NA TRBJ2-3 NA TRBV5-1 TGCGCCAGCAGCGTGGGTTCCGGGGCAGATACGCAGTATTTT CASSVGSGADTQYF
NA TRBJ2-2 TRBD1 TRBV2 TGTGCCAGCAGTTGGACAGGGTCGGACACCGGGGAGCTGTTTTTT CASSWTGSDTGELFF
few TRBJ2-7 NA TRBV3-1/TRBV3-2 TGTGCCAGCAGTTCTAAGTACGAGCAGTACTTC CASSSKYEQYF
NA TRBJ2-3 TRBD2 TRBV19 TGTGCCAGTAGTACCTCCGGGACTACCACAGATACGCAGTATTTT CASSTSGTTTDTQYF
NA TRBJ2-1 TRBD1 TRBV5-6 TGTGCCACCCAGGCGGGACAGGCCTTACTTAGCTCCTACAATGAGCAGTTCTTC CATQAGQALLSSYNEQFF
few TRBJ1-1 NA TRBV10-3 TGTGCCATCAGTGAGTGGGACTCGGCTTTCTTT CAISEWDSAFF
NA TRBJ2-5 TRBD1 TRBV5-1 TGCGCCAGCAGCTTGCCCCAGGGGGCTCAGACCCAGTACTTC CASSLPQGAQTQYF
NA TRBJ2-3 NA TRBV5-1 TGCGCCAGCAGCGTAGGACTTCTCACAGATACGCAGTATTTT CASSVGLLTDTQYF
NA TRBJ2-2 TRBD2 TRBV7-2 TGTGCCAGCAGCACCGCCCCGACTAGCGGGGGGGAGCTGTTTTTT CASSTAPTSGGELFF
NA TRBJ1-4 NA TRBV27 TGTGCCAGCAGTTCCGGGAGGGGAGGCGAAAAACTGTTTTTT CASSSGRGGEKLFF
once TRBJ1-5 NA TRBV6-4 TGTGCCAGCAGTGACGAGGTGGGCAATCAGCCCCAGCATTTT CASSDEVGNQPQHF
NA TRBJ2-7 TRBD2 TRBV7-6 TGTGCCAGCAGCATAACTAGCGGGGACTCCTACGAGCAGTACTTC CASSITSGDSYEQYF
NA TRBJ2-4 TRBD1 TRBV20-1 TGCAGTGCTAGCCCCGGGACAGGGGGGGCCTTC CSASPGTGGAF
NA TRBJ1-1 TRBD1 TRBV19 TGTGCCAGTAGTACTACAGGGGACACTGAAGCTTTCTTT CASSTTGDTEAFF
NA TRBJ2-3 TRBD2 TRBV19 TGTGCCAGTAGTATAGTACTAGCGGATAACACAGATACGCAGTATTTT CASSIVLADNTDTQYF
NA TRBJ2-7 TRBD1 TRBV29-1 TGCAGCGTCGGACAGGATTCCTACGAGCAGTACTTC CSVGQDSYEQYF
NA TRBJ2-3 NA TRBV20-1 TGCAGTGCTATCTTCACAGATACGCAGTATTTT CSAIFTDTQYF
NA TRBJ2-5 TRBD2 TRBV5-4 TGTGCCAGCAGCCTATACCATGGGACTAGCGGGAGATCGGGGCAGGAGACCCAGTACTTC CASSLYHGTSGRSGQETQYF
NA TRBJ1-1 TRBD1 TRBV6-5 TGTGCCAGCAGTCGTTTACAGGGGATGAACACTGAAGCTTTCTTT CASSRLQGMNTEAFF
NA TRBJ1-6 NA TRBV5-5 TGTGCCAGCAGCAAAACAGAAAATTCACCCCTCCACTTT CASSKTENSPLHF